This is a list of T cell receptor beta chains from one sample in a study of blood T cell repertoires in COVID-19. Profiling relied on immunoSEQ multiplex PCR, and the TCRdb table lists in-frame clones only, not all of them. The table shows about 71,000 clones, with just under 85% occurring only once. Material: peripheral blood. Receptors originate from a man in his sixties or seventies with acute or convalescent COVID-19. CDR3s include the opening cysteine and the closing phenylalanine or tryptophan. The order of the fields is V gene, J gene, CDR3 length, CDR3 protein.

TRBV6-2/TRBV6-3,TRBJ2-4,18,CASSYRELRGITKNIQYF
TRBV10-3,TRBJ2-3,15,CAIFNPAQGADTQYF
TRBV11-3,TRBJ2-2,15,CASSFNRGPAGELFF
TRBV4-2,TRBJ1-1,14,CASSQGDRDTEAFF
TRBV27,TRBJ2-5,15,CASRHFVDTEETQYF
TRBV6-6,TRBJ2-7,15,CASSNSLDRGSEQYF
TRBV19,TRBJ2-5,12,CASRENQETQYF
TRBV6-5,TRBJ2-4,13,CASSRGAQNIQYF
TRBV12-5,TRBJ2-3,16,CASGLGDRASTDTQYF
TRBV7-2,TRBJ2-4,16,CASSLERDWGENIQYF
TRBV18,TRBJ1-2,14,CASSPPGNSYGYTF
TRBV5-6,TRBJ1-5,15,CASSLGGQVGQPQHF
TRBV7-2,TRBJ2-1,14,CASSSQAGGGEQFF
TRBV6-5,TRBJ2-7,11,CASSYLYEQYF
TRBV4-3,TRBJ2-1,15,CASSQFRSSYNEQFF
TRBV28,TRBJ1-6,12,CASSDSGSPLHF
TRBV19,TRBJ1-2,14,CASSRGRGSYGYTF
TRBV2,TRBJ2-1,17,CASSEASTRVGYNEQFF
TRBV7-2,TRBJ2-7,14,CASSPGDEGNEQYF
TRBV27,TRBJ1-5,15,CASSPNGDRYQPQHF
TRBV29-1,TRBJ2-7,13,CSCGLAGNYEQYF
TRBV11-2,TRBJ1-5,16,CASSLDRGFANQPQHF
TRBV20-1,TRBJ2-3,14,CSASFVKGAPTQYF
TRBV19,TRBJ1-2,20,CASSNRNGVGDSRFNYGYTF
TRBV11-2,TRBJ1-5,14,CASSFTGKNQPQHF
TRBV5-6,TRBJ1-6,16,CASSETGISVDSPLHF
TRBV7-9,TRBJ2-7,14,CASSLDAGAGEQYF
TRBV20-1,TRBJ1-5,15,CSASMRGSSNQPQHF
TRBV10-3,TRBJ1-2,12,CAVQGLSYGYTF
TRBV5-6,TRBJ1-2,15,CASSLTGGANYGYTF
TRBV18,TRBJ2-2,17,CASSPIFAGLNTGELFF
TRBV3-1/TRBV3-2,TRBJ1-3,17,CASSLTTGGLSGNTIYF
TRBV4-3,TRBJ1-2,14,CASSPRGANYGYTF
TRBV18,TRBJ2-1,16,CASSRPTSGSIDEQFF
TRBV12-3/TRBV12-4,TRBJ1-2,12,CASSATGNGYTF
TRBV19,TRBJ2-1,15,CASSIAPDSYNEQFF
TRBV28,TRBJ1-1,14,CASTPLGVSTEAFF
TRBV28,TRBJ1-2,13,CASSFGGEYGYTF